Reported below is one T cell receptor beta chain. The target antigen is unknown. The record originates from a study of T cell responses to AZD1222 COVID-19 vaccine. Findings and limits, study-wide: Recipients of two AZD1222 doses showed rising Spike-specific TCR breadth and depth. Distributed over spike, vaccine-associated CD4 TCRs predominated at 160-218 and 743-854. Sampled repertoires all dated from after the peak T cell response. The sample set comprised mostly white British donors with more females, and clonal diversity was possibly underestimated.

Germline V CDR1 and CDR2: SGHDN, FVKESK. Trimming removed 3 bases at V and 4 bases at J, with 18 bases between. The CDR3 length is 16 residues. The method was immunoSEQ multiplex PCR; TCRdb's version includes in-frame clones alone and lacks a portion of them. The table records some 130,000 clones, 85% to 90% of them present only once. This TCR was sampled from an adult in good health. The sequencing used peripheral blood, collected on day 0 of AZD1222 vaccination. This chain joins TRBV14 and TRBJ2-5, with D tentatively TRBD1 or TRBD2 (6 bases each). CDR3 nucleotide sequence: TGTGCCAGCAGCCATATGACAGGACCGGAGGGAGAGACCCAGTACTTC. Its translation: CASSHMTGPEGETQYF. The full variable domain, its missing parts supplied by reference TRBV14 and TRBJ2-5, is EAGVTQFPSHSVIEKGQTVTLRCDPISGHDNLYWYRRVMGKEIKFLLHFVKESKQDESGMPNNRFLAERTGGTYSTLKVQPAELEDSGVYFCASSHMTGPEGETQYFGPGTRLLVL.